Each of the 15 T cell receptor beta chains below was sequenced from the same sample in a study. One entry per CDR3 protein, called by TCRdb with MiXCR from the RT-PCR reads. The sample records about 680,000 distinct CDR3 sequences, approximately 15% being singletons. The specimen sequenced was memory CD4+ T cells from blood. All receptors derive from a female donor in good health, serving as a healthy control.

The chain couples TRBV4-2 to TRBJ2-1; 9 bases match TRBD2. Looked up from germline, CDR1 is LGHNA and CDR2 is YNFKEQ. The CDR3 spans 15 residues. V shed 1 base, J shed 5 bases, and the junction held 3 bases outside the gene matches. The CDR3 region is CASSQALAGNNEQFF. CDR3 DNA: TGTGCCAGCAGCCAAGCACTAGCGGGTAACAATGAGCAGTTCTTC.

In this sample, this clonotype turned up a few times. The V gene is TRBV11-2, the J gene TRBJ1-3; unclear D gene. V was pared by 3 bases and J by 2 bases, with 8 bases between. The CDR3 runs to 14 residues. Germline values: CDR1 SGHAT, CDR2 FQNNGV. The CDR3 reads CASSFQYTGNTIYF. CDR3 DNA sequence: TGTGCCAGCAGCTTTCAGTATACTGGAAACACCATATATTTT.

This clonotype appeared a few times. V is TRBV6-1 and J is TRBJ1-1; 8 nucleotides agree with TRBD1. This CDR3 region has 15 residues. Germline loops: CDR1 MNHNS, CDR2 SASEGT. V trimming: 0 bases; J trimming: 11 bases; junction bases outside the gene matches: 11. In DNA, the CDR3 is TGTGCCAGCAGTGAAGCCCGGGACAGGCGGATCGGGGCTTTCTTT. Translated, it gives CASSEARDRRIGAFF.

This clonotype has a handful of counts. The V call is TRBV11-2, the J call TRBJ2-5, with TRBD2 matching over 14 bases. The germline V gene has CDR1 SGHAT and CDR2 FQNNGV. The CDR3 extends over 17 amino acids. V lost 5 bases, J lost 7 bases, and 12 bases stayed unmatched. CDR3 nucleotides: TGTGCCAGCAGCCCCCCCGGGGGCGGACTAGCGGGAGGGACCCAGTACTTC. It specifies CASSPPGGGLAGGTQYF. Supplemented by reference TRBV11-2 and TRBJ2-5, the full variable domain reads EAGVAQSPRYKIIEKRQSVAFWCNPISGHATLYWYQQILGQGPKLLIQFQNNGVVDDSQLPKDRFSAERLKGVDSTLKIQPAKLEDSAVYLCASSPPGGGLAGGTQYFGPGTRLLVL.

This clonotype was seen more than once but under ten times. The CDR3 is CASSLGGPQTYEQYF. The CDR3 nucleotides are TGTGCCAGCAGCTTAGGGGGGCCGCAAACCTACGAGCAGTACTTC. J is TRBJ2-7 and V is TRBV7-2; possible D gene TRBD1, 6 bases. The V end lost 1 base, the J end lost 2 bases, and 12 bases lay between the germline ends. The CDR3 runs 15 residues. Germline V gene lookup returns CDR1 SGHTA and CDR2 FQGNSA. Together with reference TRBV7-2 and TRBJ2-7, the CDR3 gives the full variable domain: GAGVSQSPSNKVTEKGKDVELRCDPISGHTALYWYRQSLGQGLEFLIYFQGNSAPDKSGLPSDRFSAERTGGSVSTLTIQRTQQEDSAVYLCASSLGGPQTYEQYFGPGTRLTVT.

This chain joins TRBV5-6 and TRBJ1-1, with a possible D match to TRBD1 (5 bases). V gave up 0 bases and J gave up 6 bases, with 15 bases separating them. The CDR3 loop spans 15 amino acids. The germline gives CDR1 SGHDT, CDR2 YYEEEE. The CDR3 bases are TGTGCCAGCAGCTTGGGCTTGGCGGGGGTCGCTGAAGCTTTCTTT. Translation: CASSLGLAGVAEAFF.

The chain recombines TRBV20-1 with TRBJ1-5; TRBD1 is a possible D gene (5 bases). V was shortened by 2 bases and J by 1 base, with 9 bases between the two germline ends. This CDR3 comprises 14 residues. Germline CDR1 reads DFQATT; CDR2 reads SNEGSKA (reference sequence). This CDR3 is CSARQGTSNQPQHF. CDR3 nucleotides: TGCAGTGCTAGACAGGGCACGAGCAATCAGCCCCAGCATTTT.

V usage is TRBV7-3 and J usage is TRBJ2-3; possible D gene TRBD1, 5 bases. In germline, CDR1 is SGHTA, CDR2 FQGTGA. The CDR3 consists of 17 residues. The ends were cut back, 4 bases at V and 6 bases at J, with 23 bases in the middle. The CDR3, as DNA: TGTGCCAGCAGCTCCCAGGGCGGCCCACCTGCGCGGGATACGCAGTATTTT. Protein product: CASSSQGGPPARDTQYF.

This clonotype appeared many times. The chain carries TRBV7-2 and TRBJ2-1, with 12 positions matching TRBD2. Unmatched junction bases numbered 4, after V lost 5 bases and J lost 5 bases. Germline V gene data show CDR1 as SGHTA and CDR2 as FQGNSA. The CDR3 consists of 15 residues. CDR3 in DNA: TGTGCCAGCAGCCTCCGGACTAGCGGGGACAATGAGCAGTTCTTC. Translation: CASSLRTSGDNEQFF.

The chain links TRBV3-1 to TRBJ1-1; D gene unclear. V was cut by 5 bases and J by 1 base, with 14 bases left in between. This CDR3 spans 15 amino acids. Germline V gene sequence: CDR1 LGHDT, CDR2 YNNKEL (reference sequence). As DNA, the CDR3 is TGTGCCAGCAGCATCCAGAGATCTTCGAACACTGAAGCTTTCTTT. Protein sequence: CASSIQRSSNTEAFF.

The genes are TRBV30 and TRBJ1-6; weak D call: TRBD1 (5 bases). Germline-derived CDR1 and CDR2 are GTSNPN and SVGIG (reference sequence). The CDR3 sequence is 15 residues long. V was clipped by 2 bases and J by 5 bases, with 13 bases between them. In DNA form, the CDR3 reads TGTGCCTGGAGTCTAGCGGGACGAAATAATTCACCCCTCCACTTT. Translation gives CAWSLAGRNNSPLHF.

In this sample, this clonotype turned up once. This chain connects TRBV24-1 to TRBJ2-2; 7 bases fit TRBD1. This CDR3 has 17 amino acids. V shed 4 bases and J 0 bases; nucleotides not matched to a gene: 7. Germline V CDR1 and CDR2: KGHDR, SFDVKD. CDR3 residues: CATSDTTGYANTGELFF. The CDR3 coding sequence is TGTGCCACCAGTGACACGACAGGGTACGCGAACACCGGGGAGCTGTTTTTT.

This chain links TRBV7-6 with TRBJ2-3; D remains ambiguous. The germline V gene has CDR1 SGHVS and CDR2 FNYEAQ. Trimming took off 5 bases at V and 7 bases at J, with 16 bases between the two ends. CDR3 size: 14 residues. The CDR3 sequence is CASSRTLSRNTQYF. The CDR3 coding sequence is TGTGCCAGCAGCAGGACCCTCTCGAGAAATACGCAGTATTTT.

The chain carries TRBV11-2 and TRBJ2-7; no definite D call. The CDR3 is made up of 14 amino acids. Germline loops: CDR1 SGHAT, CDR2 FQNNGV. Trimming removed 6 bases at V and 2 bases at J, with 14 bases between. CDR3 sequence reads: CASRHGTITYEQYF. As DNA, the CDR3 is TGTGCCAGCAGGCACGGCACTATTACCTACGAGCAGTACTTC.

This clonotype showed up just a few times. The chain has TRBV12-3 or TRBV12-4 and TRBJ1-3; D gene uncertain. The CDR3 is made up of 14 amino acids. With 7 bases removed from V and 0 bases from J, the gap between germline ends came to 10 bases. The CDR3 bases are TGTGCCAGCACTTTGTTGGACTCTGGAAACACCATATATTTT. It specifies CASTLLDSGNTIYF.